This T cell receptor beta chain was recovered during a study of CD8+ T cells in alopecia areata. Across the study: Patients in the treated group were given tofacitinib by mouth, 5 to 10 mg twice a day. Study-wide results and limits: Affected scalp, especially in alopecia totalis/universalis, had a higher clonality than normal scalp did.

Concerning this clone: Its antigen is unidentified.

There are 12 residues in the CDR3. The V gene's germline CDR1 is GTSNPN and CDR2 SVGIG (reference sequence). V was clipped by 1 base and J by 4 bases, with 5 bases between them. Treatment meaning: oral pan-JAK inhibitor, 5-10 mg twice daily. Collected material from alopecia areata patients comprised lesional scalp punch biopsies and peripheral blood. Once RNA had been extracted, it was reverse transcribed into cDNA to act as the sequencing template. TCRdb's table, derived via immunoSEQ multiplex PCR, lists solely in-frame clones and lacks some. The sample records approximately 150,000 clones, approximately 52% being singletons.

Material: CD4+ T cells sorted from blood, obtained between weeks 55 and 65, from a patient treated with tofacitinib. The receptor was isolated from a human donor with alopecia areata. V gene TRBV30 combines with J gene TRBJ1-5; no clear D gene. This chain's CDR3 is CAWSGGNQPQHF. For the CDR3, the DNA is TGTGCCTGGAGTGGAGGGAATCAGCCCCAGCATTTT.